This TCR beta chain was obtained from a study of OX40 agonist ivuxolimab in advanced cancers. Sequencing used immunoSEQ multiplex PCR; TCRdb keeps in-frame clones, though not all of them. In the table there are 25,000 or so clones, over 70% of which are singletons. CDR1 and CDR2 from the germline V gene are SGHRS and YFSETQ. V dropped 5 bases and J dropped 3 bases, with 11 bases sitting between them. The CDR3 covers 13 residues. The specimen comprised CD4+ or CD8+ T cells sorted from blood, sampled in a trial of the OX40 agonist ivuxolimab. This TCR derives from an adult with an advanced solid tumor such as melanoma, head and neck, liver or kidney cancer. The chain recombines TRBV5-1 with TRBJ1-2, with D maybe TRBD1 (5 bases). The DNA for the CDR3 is TGCGCCAGCAGGGTGACGGGGGACTATGGCTACACCTTC. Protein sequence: CASRVTGDYGYTF.